This T cell receptor (beta chain) was identified during a study of regulatory T cells in long-lasting Graves disease. This clonotype was seen repeatedly, ten times or more. Time point reported: newly diagnosed GD, antithyroid drugs for less than 3 months. There was RNA extracted from PBMCs, and the TCR library was made from it. There are 14 residues in the CDR3. J gave up 8 bases and V 6 bases, and 7 bases lay outside the gene matches. Construction of TCR beta libraries relied on iRepertoire HTBI primers and on Arm-PCR targeting CDR3 regions. TCRdb re-called the multiplex PCR reads through MiXCR, storing one row per CDR3 protein. The sample holds hundreds of thousands of distinct CDR3 sequences, about 13% seen once. The same data also went into a second study, on T cells in Graves' hyperthyroidism and ophthalmopathy. As that report states: During a first-round RT-PCR of the TCR CDR3, the HTBI primer set was used.

The input for sequencing was peripheral blood mononuclear cells (PBMCs), taken at new diagnosis, from a patient treated with antithyroid drugs. The source of this sequence is a young man with Graves disease. The chain combines TRBV12-3 or TRBV12-4 with TRBJ1-2; 12 nucleotides align to TRBD1. In DNA form, the CDR3 reads TGTGCCAGCAGCCGCCGGGACAGGGGGCCCGGCTACACCTTC. It specifies CASSRRDRGPGYTF.